A selection of T cell receptor beta chains follows, all from one sample in a study of blood T cell repertoires in COVID-19. The protocol was immunoSEQ multiplex PCR, while the TCRdb copy is restricted to in-frame clones and leaves out a portion. Of roughly 250,000 clones listed, around 90% are singletons. Sample: PBMCs or T cells enriched from blood (not recorded which). Every receptor here comes from a woman under 30 who had recovered from COVID-19. Each CDR3 is given with its conserved first and last residue. Fields, in order: V gene, CDR3 length, clone size, J gene, D gene, CDR3 protein, CDR3 DNA. The D gene is left open where the match is weak. The listing skips clone size in some rows; elsewhere it reads once, few, many or a size class.

>TRBV19|13|NA|TRBJ1-5|NA
CASSTTYTRPQHF
TGTGCCAGTAGTACGACATACACCCGGCCCCAGCATTTT
>TRBV28|16|NA|TRBJ2-1|NA
CASSYLPGYSYNEQFF
TGTGCCAGCAGTTACCTTCCGGGGTACTCCTACAATGAGCAGTTCTTC
>TRBV11-2|15|NA|TRBJ2-1|NA
CASSLDNSAYNEQFF
TGTGCCAGCAGCTTAGATAATTCAGCCTACAATGAGCAGTTCTTC
>TRBV9|14|NA|TRBJ1-2|TRBD1
CASSVGLTGIGYTF
TGTGCCAGCAGCGTGGGTTTGACAGGGATCGGCTACACCTTC
>TRBV5-4|14|NA|TRBJ1-2|NA
CASSLMTAQSGYTF
TGTGCCAGCAGCCTGATGACAGCGCAAAGTGGCTACACCTTC
>TRBV24-1|14|NA|TRBJ1-2|NA
CATSGQDGAGGYTF
TGTGCCACCAGTGGTCAAGATGGAGCGGGTGGCTACACCTTC
>TRBV5-1|14|NA|TRBJ1-2|NA
CATYRDTVGDGYTF
TGCGCCACCTACCGGGACACAGTTGGCGATGGCTACACCTTC
>TRBV19|15|once|TRBJ1-5|NA
CASSIGEYSNQPQHF
TGTGCCAGTAGTATAGGCGAATATAGCAATCAGCCCCAGCATTTT
>TRBV4-2|15|NA|TRBJ2-7|TRBD2
CASSQQRETTYEQYF
TGTGCCAGCAGCCAACAGCGGGAAACCACCTACGAGCAGTACTTC
>TRBV5-1|14|NA|TRBJ2-5|TRBD1
CASSSGQGGETQYF
TGCGCCAGCAGCTCCGGACAGGGAGGTGAGACCCAGTACTTC
>TRBV2|11|NA|TRBJ1-2|NA
CASRFNYGYTF
TGTGCCAGCCGGTTTAACTATGGCTACACCTTC
>TRBV9|16|NA|TRBJ2-3|TRBD2
CASAGTSGSGTDTQYF
TGTGCCAGCGCGGGGACTAGCGGGAGCGGCACAGATACGCAGTATTTT
>TRBV5-4|14|NA|TRBJ1-1|NA
CASSFHGLNTEAFF
TGTGCCAGCAGCTTCCACGGACTTAACACTGAAGCTTTCTTT
>TRBV19|17|NA|TRBJ1-5|NA
CASSGGTGTDSNQPQHF
TGTGCCAGTAGCGGGGGTACCGGGACGGATAGCAATCAGCCCCAGCATTTT
>TRBV4-2|13|once|TRBJ2-1|TRBD2
CASRGRGDNEQFF
TGTGCCAGCAGGGGACGGGGGGACAATGAGCAGTTCTTC
>TRBV6-6|15|NA|TRBJ2-2|TRBD2
CASRLAGGLIGELFF
TGTGCCAGCAGGCTTGCGGGGGGTCTCATCGGGGAGCTGTTTTTT
>TRBV3-1/TRBV3-2|18|NA|TRBJ2-7|TRBD2
CASSQDPVSGGRGSEQYF
TGTGCCAGCAGCCAAGATCCAGTCTCTGGCGGGAGAGGATCCGAGCAGTACTTC
>TRBV2|14|NA|TRBJ1-5|TRBD1
CASSSGQGRQPQHF
TGTGCCAGCAGTAGCGGACAGGGCCGGCAGCCCCAGCATTTT
>TRBV10-3|14|NA|TRBJ1-2|TRBD1
CATQRDRSNYGYTF
TGTGCCACCCAACGGGACAGATCTAACTATGGCTACACCTTC
>TRBV2|10|NA|TRBJ1-1|NA
CASSELEAFF
TGTGCCAGCAGTGAACTGGAAGCTTTCTTT
>TRBV29-1|14|NA|TRBJ1-1|TRBD1
CSVPVGTGGPEAFF
TGCAGCGTCCCCGTTGGGACAGGTGGCCCTGAAGCTTTCTTT
>TRBV5-6|16|NA|TRBJ2-1|NA
CASSLMAGAPYNEQFF
TGTGCCAGCAGCTTGATGGCGGGGGCTCCCTACAATGAGCAGTTCTTC
>TRBV14|19|NA|TRBJ1-4|TRBD1
CASSQGGQGALERNEKLFF
TGTGCCAGCAGCCAAGGAGGACAGGGGGCCCTTGAACGTAATGAAAAACTGTTTTTT
>TRBV7-8|15|NA|TRBJ1-6|NA
CASSLYGLDNSPLHF
TGTGCCAGCAGCCTCTATGGACTCGATAATTCACCCCTCCACTTT
>TRBV7-3|14|NA|TRBJ2-5|TRBD2
CASSPTSGRQTQYF
TGTGCCAGCAGCCCGACTAGCGGCCGCCAGACCCAGTACTTC
>TRBV6-4|13|NA|TRBJ1-1|NA
CASSEGRNTEAFF
TGTGCCAGCAGTGAGGGGAGAAACACTGAAGCTTTCTTT
>TRBV20-1|14|NA|TRBJ1-5|NA
CSASGRGRNQPQHF
TGCAGTGCTAGTGGCAGGGGCAGAAATCAGCCCCAGCATTTT
>TRBV10-1|13|NA|TRBJ1-2|NA
CASSDLTDYGYTF
TGCGCCAGCAGTGATCTAACAGACTATGGCTACACCTTC
>TRBV9|15|NA|TRBJ2-5|NA
CASSVGVPAQETQYF
TGTGCCAGCAGCGTAGGAGTACCCGCACAAGAGACCCAGTACTTC
>TRBV5-1|12|NA|TRBJ1-2|TRBD1
CASSEGQGGYTF
TGCGCCAGCAGCGAGGGACAGGGTGGCTACACCTTC
>TRBV19|16|NA|TRBJ2-3|NA
CASSIMGHTSTDTQYF
TGTGCCAGTAGTATTATGGGACATACGAGCACAGATACGCAGTATTTT
>TRBV5-4|12|NA|TRBJ1-1|TRBD1
CASSAGTAVAFF
TGTGCCAGCAGTGCTGGGACAGCGGTCGCTTTCTTT
>TRBV7-9|14|NA|TRBJ2-3|NA
CASSPGRSTDTQYF
TGTGCCAGCAGCCCGGGGAGGAGCACAGATACGCAGTATTTT
>TRBV6-5|14|NA|TRBJ1-4|NA
CASSYSWGQEKLFF
TGTGCCAGCAGTTACTCCTGGGGGCAAGAAAAACTGTTTTTT
>TRBV11-3|16|NA|TRBJ2-1|TRBD1
CASSPQGAISYNEQFF
TGTGCCAGCAGCCCCCAGGGGGCCATCTCCTACAATGAGCAGTTCTTC
>TRBV12-3/TRBV12-4|13|NA|TRBJ1-5|NA
CASSRQSNQPQHF
TGTGCCAGCAGTCGACAAAGCAATCAGCCCCAGCATTTT
>TRBV6-2/TRBV6-3|15|NA|TRBJ2-2|TRBD1
CASSTATGGTGELFF
TGTGCCAGCAGTACCGCGACAGGGGGAACCGGGGAGCTGTTTTTT
>TRBV25-1|12|NA|TRBJ2-7|TRBD2
CASREGNYEQYF
TGTGCCAGCCGGGAGGGGAACTACGAGCAGTACTTC
>TRBV4-3|15|NA|TRBJ2-5|NA
CASSQARGGGETQYF
TGCGCCAGCAGCCAAGCCCGGGGTGGAGGGGAGACCCAGTACTTC
>TRBV3-1/TRBV3-2|13|once|TRBJ1-1|NA
CASSQVDSWGAFF
TGTGCCAGCAGCCAAGTGGACTCCTGGGGAGCTTTCTTT
>TRBV18|16|NA|TRBJ2-3|TRBD2
CASSPRLAVSTDTQYF
TGTGCCAGCTCACCACGACTAGCGGTTAGCACAGATACGCAGTATTTT
>TRBV9|18|NA|TRBJ1-5|TRBD1
CASSKGTGKKLQDQPQHF
TGTGCCAGCAGCAAGGGGACAGGGAAAAAACTACAAGACCAGCCCCAGCATTTT
>TRBV5-6|16|NA|TRBJ1-1|NA
CASSLILQGGNTEAFF
TGTGCCAGCAGCTTGATCTTGCAGGGAGGGAACACTGAAGCTTTCTTT
>TRBV9|14|NA|TRBJ2-3|NA
CASSAGSTTDTQYF
TGTGCCAGCAGCGCGGGTAGTACCACAGATACGCAGTATTTT
>TRBV5-1|16|NA|TRBJ2-1|TRBD2
CARSRGGAGTYNEQFF
TGCGCCCGCAGCCGCGGGGGGGCGGGGACCTACAATGAGCAGTTCTTC
>TRBV12-3/TRBV12-4|12|NA|TRBJ2-7|TRBD2
CATRDYYYEQYF
TGTGCCACCAGGGACTACTATTACGAGCAGTACTTC
>TRBV25-1|14|NA|TRBJ1-3|NA
CASSATDTGNTIYF
TGTGCCAGCAGTGCGACTGATACTGGAAACACCATATATTTT
>TRBV28|15|NA|TRBJ1-5|TRBD1
CASSSSGGSNQPQHF
TGTGCCAGCAGTTCGTCAGGGGGTAGCAATCAGCCCCAGCATTTT
>TRBV27|14|NA|TRBJ1-5|NA
CASSAAGAQQPQHF
TGTGCCAGCAGTGCGGCAGGGGCACAGCAGCCCCAGCATTTT
>TRBV12-3/TRBV12-4|11|NA|TRBJ2-3|NA
CASSLDNTQYF
TGTGCCAGCAGTTTAGATAATACGCAGTATTTT